These T cell receptor beta chains were read from a single sample in a study of blood T cell repertoires in COVID-19. Generated by immunoSEQ multiplex PCR, the TCRdb table keeps only in-frame clones and is missing some. This table has around 100,000 clones, around 90% appearing once. The sequenced material came from peripheral blood. All receptors come from a human donor in a cohort sampled during active COVID-19. CDR3s include the opening cysteine and the closing phenylalanine or tryptophan. The D gene is left open where the match is weak. Not all rows give a size; the values are once, few, many and, for expanded clones, a class.

V gene: TRBV29-1; D gene: TRBD1; J gene: TRBJ1-2; clone size: .; CDR3 DNA: TGCAGCGTTTCGACAGGGGGTTTGAACTATGGCTACACCTTC; CDR3 protein: CSVSTGGLNYGYTF
V gene: TRBV7-8; D gene: TRBD1; J gene: TRBJ2-5; clone size: once; CDR3 DNA: TGTGCCAGCAGCTTAGGGGGACAGGGGGAGGAGACCCAGTACTTC; CDR3 protein: CASSLGGQGEETQYF
V gene: TRBV27; D gene: .; J gene: TRBJ1-5; clone size: .; CDR3 DNA: TGTGCCAGCAGGAACAGGGATCAGCCCCAGCATTTT; CDR3 protein: CASRNRDQPQHF
V gene: TRBV4-1; D gene: TRBD1; J gene: TRBJ2-7; clone size: .; CDR3 DNA: TGCGCCAGCAGCCAAGATAGGACAGGTCCGGCCTACGAGCAGTACTTC; CDR3 protein: CASSQDRTGPAYEQYF
V gene: TRBV30; D gene: .; J gene: TRBJ2-3; clone size: .; CDR3 DNA: TGTGCCTGGAGTGTAGGGAGGGATACGCAGTATTTT; CDR3 protein: CAWSVGRDTQYF
V gene: TRBV3-1/TRBV3-2; D gene: TRBD2; J gene: TRBJ2-1; clone size: .; CDR3 DNA: TGTGCCAGCAGCAGGACTAGCGGATTTCGTAATGAGCAGTTCTTC; CDR3 protein: CASSRTSGFRNEQFF
V gene: TRBV7-8; D gene: TRBD1; J gene: TRBJ2-7; clone size: .; CDR3 DNA: TGTGCCAGCAGCCCCATGGGCAGGGGGCGAAACGAGCAGTACTTC; CDR3 protein: CASSPMGRGRNEQYF
V gene: TRBV19; D gene: .; J gene: TRBJ2-3; clone size: .; CDR3 DNA: TGTGCCAGTAGTATGGACGGGAGATATCCAGATACGCAGTATTTT; CDR3 protein: CASSMDGRYPDTQYF
V gene: TRBV6-5; D gene: .; J gene: TRBJ1-2; clone size: .; CDR3 DNA: TGTGCCAGCAAACGAGACAGGAACTATGGCTACACCTTC; CDR3 protein: CASKRDRNYGYTF
V gene: TRBV5-1; D gene: .; J gene: TRBJ2-1; clone size: .; CDR3 DNA: TGCGCCAGCTCTGAGGGGGGGGCCAGGAATGAGCAGTTCTTC; CDR3 protein: CASSEGGARNEQFF
V gene: TRBV5-1; D gene: TRBD1; J gene: TRBJ1-1; clone size: once; CDR3 DNA: TGCGCCAGCAGCCCGTTTGGGGGGACAGGGGGCACTGAAGCTTTCTTT; CDR3 protein: CASSPFGGTGGTEAFF
V gene: TRBV7-7; D gene: .; J gene: TRBJ1-1; clone size: .; CDR3 DNA: TGTGCTAGCAGCTTAGCGGCAGACACTGAAGCTTTCTTT; CDR3 protein: CASSLAADTEAFF
V gene: TRBV6-5; D gene: TRBD2; J gene: TRBJ2-7; clone size: .; CDR3 DNA: TGTGCCGTATCGCGGGGGACTTACTACGAGCAGTACTTC; CDR3 protein: CAVSRGTYYEQYF
V gene: TRBV5-1; D gene: .; J gene: TRBJ2-2; clone size: .; CDR3 DNA: TGCGCCAGCAGCTTTCGAGGGCCGGATACCGGGGAGCTGTTTTTT; CDR3 protein: CASSFRGPDTGELFF
V gene: TRBV9; D gene: TRBD1; J gene: TRBJ1-1; clone size: .; CDR3 DNA: TGTGCCAGCAGCCTCATCACAGGGGGGGCTGAAGCTTTCTTT; CDR3 protein: CASSLITGGAEAFF
V gene: TRBV28; D gene: .; J gene: TRBJ2-7; clone size: few; CDR3 DNA: TGTGCCAGCAGTTACCCACGCGGACAGATCTCCTACGAGCAGTACTTC; CDR3 protein: CASSYPRGQISYEQYF
V gene: TRBV19; D gene: TRBD2; J gene: TRBJ2-7; clone size: .; CDR3 DNA: TGTGCCAGTTCCCCTAGCGGGAAACCCTACGAGCAGTACTTC; CDR3 protein: CASSPSGKPYEQYF
V gene: TRBV30; D gene: .; J gene: TRBJ2-7; clone size: .; CDR3 DNA: TGTGCCTGGAGCCGACCCAGGGGGAGGGAGCAGTACTTC; CDR3 protein: CAWSRPRGREQYF
V gene: TRBV6-5; D gene: TRBD1; J gene: TRBJ1-2; clone size: .; CDR3 DNA: TGTGCCAGCAGTTACTTCGGACAGGCCTCCTATGGCTACACCTTC; CDR3 protein: CASSYFGQASYGYTF
V gene: TRBV4-3; D gene: TRBD1; J gene: TRBJ2-7; clone size: once; CDR3 DNA: TGCGCCAGCAGCCTTCGGACAGGAGGTGTCCACGAGCAGTACTTC; CDR3 protein: CASSLRTGGVHEQYF
V gene: TRBV11-2; D gene: TRBD1; J gene: TRBJ2-4; clone size: .; CDR3 DNA: TGTGCCAGCAGCTTACCCTTCAACAGGGGGAACATTCAGTACTTC; CDR3 protein: CASSLPFNRGNIQYF
V gene: TRBV25-1; D gene: .; J gene: TRBJ2-3; clone size: once; CDR3 DNA: TGTGCCAGCAGTGAATCGGGGGTAACAGATACGCAGTATTTT; CDR3 protein: CASSESGVTDTQYF
V gene: TRBV9; D gene: TRBD2; J gene: TRBJ2-5; clone size: .; CDR3 DNA: TGTGCCAGCAGCCCCCCGGGAGGGGGGGAGACCCAGTACTTC; CDR3 protein: CASSPPGGGETQYF
V gene: TRBV5-1; D gene: TRBD1; J gene: TRBJ2-2; clone size: .; CDR3 DNA: TGCGCCAGCAGCGGACAGGCGGGACAGGGGGTCTCGGGGGAGCTGTTTTTT; CDR3 protein: CASSGQAGQGVSGELFF
V gene: TRBV28; D gene: .; J gene: TRBJ2-2; clone size: .; CDR3 DNA: TGTGCCAGCTCCCCTCTGGGAGCCACCGGGGAGCTGTTTTTT; CDR3 protein: CASSPLGATGELFF
V gene: TRBV24-1; D gene: TRBD2; J gene: TRBJ2-1; clone size: few; CDR3 DNA: TGTGCCACCAGTCGGACTAGCGGGAAGTCCTACAATGAGCAGTTCTTC; CDR3 protein: CATSRTSGKSYNEQFF
V gene: TRBV6-5; D gene: .; J gene: TRBJ1-1; clone size: .; CDR3 DNA: TGTGCCAGCAGTTACGATCGGGAACTAGGGGAAGCTTTCTTT; CDR3 protein: CASSYDRELGEAFF
V gene: TRBV5-6; D gene: .; J gene: TRBJ2-2; clone size: .; CDR3 DNA: TGTGCCAGCAGTCTTTTAATGACACAGGTGAACACCGGGGAGCTGTTTTTT; CDR3 protein: CASSLLMTQVNTGELFF
V gene: TRBV29-1; D gene: .; J gene: TRBJ1-3; clone size: .; CDR3 DNA: TGCAGCGTTGCCACAAGCTCTGGAAACACCATATATTTT; CDR3 protein: CSVATSSGNTIYF
V gene: TRBV18; D gene: TRBD1; J gene: TRBJ2-7; clone size: .; CDR3 DNA: TGTGCCAGCTCACCACAACAGGGGATGCTAGAGCAGTACTTC; CDR3 protein: CASSPQQGMLEQYF
V gene: TRBV19; D gene: TRBD1; J gene: TRBJ1-1; clone size: .; CDR3 DNA: TGTGCCAGTAGTCCAGGACAGGGTGGTTACACTGAAGCTTTCTTT; CDR3 protein: CASSPGQGGYTEAFF